Shown below are 28 T cell receptor beta chains from a single sample sequenced in a study of blood T cells in healthy people across ages. Next came a second PCR, run for about 6 to 12 cycles, which used a sample-barcoded 5' primer along with a J-beta primer mix. TCRdb itself ran the 5' RACE reads through MiXCR, one entry per CDR3 protein. The sample lists fewer than 650,000 distinct CDR3 sequences; about a quarter were seen once. The sample also formed part of further work on T cells of mothers and their children.

The sequenced sample consisted of blood. The receptors were gathered from a boy aged 2 to 9 in good health.

This clonotype was observed a few times. V gene TRBV30 combines with J gene TRBJ1-4; 9 positions agree with TRBD1. This CDR3 contains 13 residues. V trimming: 4 bases; J trimming: 3 bases; junction bases outside the gene matches: 0. CDR1 is GTSNPN, CDR2 SVGIG, per germline (reference sequence). CDR3 protein: CAWNRGPNEKLFF. CDR3 bases: TGTGCCTGGAACAGGGGGCCTAATGAAAAACTGTTTTTT.

At least ten counts were recorded for this clonotype. The chain carries TRBV7-8 and TRBJ2-7; TRBD2 matches at 7 bases. The CDR3 is made up of 18 amino acids. Germline loops: CDR1 SGHVS, CDR2 FQNEAQ. J lost 2 bases, V lost 4 bases, and 17 bases had no gene match. This CDR3 reads CASSSRRGNSGRPYEQYF. CDR3 bases: TGTGCCAGCAGCTCAAGGCGTGGGAATAGCGGGCGACCCTACGAGCAGTACTTC.

This clonotype was seen a few times. The chain recombines TRBV19 with TRBJ1-5; D is perhaps TRBD1 (5 bases). Between the trimmed V and J ends, which lost 5 bases and 3 bases, there was a span of 11 bases. This CDR3 comprises 14 residues. CDR1 is LNHDA and CDR2 is SQIVND in the germline V gene (reference sequence). This CDR3 reads CASSGQGYNQPQHF. The CDR3 DNA reads TGTGCCAGTAGTGGGCAGGGTTACAATCAGCCCCAGCATTTT. The entire variable domain, with the rest obtained from reference TRBV19 and TRBJ1-5, is as follows: DGGITQSPKYLFRKEGQNVTLSCEQNLNHDAMYWYRQDPGQGLRLIYYSQIVNDFQKGDIAEGYSVSREKKESFPLTVTSAQKNPTAFYLCASSGQGYNQPQHFGDGTRLSIL.

V is TRBV20-1 and J is TRBJ2-3; D is unclear. The CDR3 has 16 residues. Germline V gives CDR1 DFQATT, CDR2 SNEGSKA (reference sequence). V was trimmed by 5 bases and J by 6 bases, leaving 24 bases between them. The CDR3 region is CSALNLEQEKWDTQYF. The DNA for the CDR3 is TGCAGTGCTCTGAATTTAGAACAAGAGAAATGGGATACGCAGTATTTT.

The V gene is TRBV27, the J gene TRBJ2-1; D may match TRBD1 or TRBD2 (5 bases each). Between the trimmed V and J ends, which lost 6 bases and 5 bases, there was a span of 20 bases. CDR1 is MNHEY and CDR2 is SMNVEV in the germline V gene (reference sequence). CDR3 size: 16 residues. Here the CDR3 reads CASRNVSGAGNNEQFF. CDR3 nucleotide sequence: TGTGCCAGCAGAAATGTCTCCGGGGCAGGTAACAATGAGCAGTTCTTC.

The V gene is TRBV13, the J gene TRBJ2-5; a weak D match, TRBD2 (6 bases). Trimming removed 4 bases from V and 0 bases from J, with 18 bases in between. The CDR3 is 17 amino acids. Germline CDR1 reads PRHDT; CDR2 reads FYEKMQ (reference sequence). Here the CDR3 DNA reads TGTGCCAGCAGCTCGGGACTGTACGGGGAGTACCAAGAGACCCAGTACTTC. Translating gives CASSSGLYGEYQETQYF. Combining the CDR3 with reference TRBV13 and TRBJ2-5 gives the whole variable domain AAGVIQSPRHLIKEKRETATLKCYPIPRHDTVYWYQQGPGQDPQFLISFYEKMQSDKGSIPDRFSAQQFSDYHSELNMSSLELGDSALYFCASSSGLYGEYQETQYFGPGTRLLVL.

This clonotype was seen a handful of times. The chain combines TRBV2 with TRBJ2-7; possibly TRBD1 or TRBD2 for D (5 bases each). TRBJ2-5 explains the end of the DNA better; the J call may be wrong. Germline values: CDR1 SNHLY, CDR2 FYNNEI. This CDR3 is 14 amino acids long. The CDR3 reads CASRVRGLQETQYF. As DNA, the CDR3 is TGTGCCAGCAGGGTCCGGGGCCTTCAAGAGACCCAGTACTTC.

Of note for this clonotype: Germline and junction disagree at one end, which may indicate a read error. The V gene is TRBV12-3 or TRBV12-4, the J gene TRBJ2-5; the match to TRBD2 covers 7 bases. This CDR3 contains 13 residues. In nucleotides, the CDR3 is TGTGCCTGCAGTCCGACAGCGGGGGAGACCCAGTACTTC. It yields the protein CACSPTAGETQYF.

The rearrangement joins TRBV15 to TRBJ2-5; 9 positions agree with TRBD1. The CDR3 loop spans 16 amino acids. After removal of 8 bases from V and 3 bases from J, the junction contained 13 bases not matched to a gene. Germline CDR1 is LNHNV and CDR2 is YYDKDF (reference sequence). The CDR3, as DNA: TGTGCCACCGGAACACTAAGGGGACAGGGAAAAGAGACCCAGTACTTC. It encodes CATGTLRGQGKETQYF.

The chain links TRBV20-1 to TRBJ2-5; the match to TRBD2 covers 7 bases. The CDR3 runs to 15 residues. V dropped 5 bases and J dropped 5; count of bases not matched to a gene: 14. The germline V gene encodes CDR1 DFQATT and CDR2 SNEGSKA (reference sequence). CDR3 coding DNA: TGCAGTGCTGGATCAGGGAGCGGGGACCTGGAGACCCAGTACTTC. Translated: CSAGSGSGDLETQYF.

This clonotype was seen only a few times. This chain uses TRBV7-8 with TRBJ1-2; no clear D gene. V was trimmed by 2 bases and J by 4 bases, leaving 17 bases between them. Germline V lookup: CDR1 SGHVS, CDR2 FQNEAQ. The length of the CDR3 is 16 residues. The CDR3 loop reads CASSLRRDWPLYGYTF. The CDR3 nucleotides are TGTGCCAGCAGCTTAAGAAGGGATTGGCCCCTCTATGGCTACACCTTC. The full variable domain, completed using reference TRBV7-8 and TRBJ1-2, is GAGVSQSPRYKVAKRGQDVALRCDPISGHVSLFWYQQALGQGPEFLTYFQNEAQLDKSGLPSDRFFAERPEGSVSTLKIQRTQQEDSAVYLCASSLRRDWPLYGYTFGSGTRLTVV.

The chain is built from TRBV18 and TRBJ2-1; the match to TRBD2 covers 9 bases. The V segment lost 5 bases and the J segment 5 bases; nucleotides outside the gene matches: 13. Germline lookup yields CDR1 KGHSH and CDR2 LQKENI. This CDR3 contains 17 residues. The CDR3 region has the DNA TGTGCCAGCTCATCCCCGACCGGCGGGGGGGCGGACAATGAGCAGTTCTTC. Translating gives CASSSPTGGGADNEQFF.

This clonotype was seen more than once but under ten times. This sequence joins TRBV6-5 and TRBJ2-3, with 11 bases matching TRBD2. V gave up 5 bases and J gave up 6 bases; unmatched junction bases: 7. The length of the CDR3 is 15 residues. Germline loops: CDR1 MNHEY, CDR2 SVGAGI. In DNA, the CDR3 is TGTGCCAGCAGTCCGGGACTAGCGGTCCGGGATACGCAGTATTTT. Protein product: CASSPGLAVRDTQYF.

The chain joins TRBV11-3 to TRBJ2-2; weak D call: TRBD2 (6 bases). The CDR3 extends over 16 amino acids. CDR1 is SGHNT, CDR2 YENEEA, per germline. V gave up 0 bases and J gave up 6 bases, with 14 bases separating them. In nucleotides, the CDR3 is TGTGCCAGCAGCTTAGATGGGTGGGAGGCACCCGGGGAGCTGTTTTTT. It encodes CASSLDGWEAPGELFF.

This clonotype has just a few counts. V is TRBV4-1 and J is TRBJ2-5; possibly TRBD1 or TRBD2 for D (5 bases each). This CDR3 contains 15 residues. Germline-derived CDR1 and CDR2 are MGHRA and YSYEKL. The V end was cut by 3 bases, the J end by 2 bases, with 13 bases between. The CDR3 region has the DNA TGCGCCAGCAGCCATGGGGACGGATCTCAAGAGACCCAGTACTTC. It specifies CASSHGDGSQETQYF.

This clonotype was counted between two and nine times. This chain connects TRBV7-3 to TRBJ2-7; D remains unclear. Trimming removed 2 bases at V and 0 bases at J, with 8 bases between. Looked up from germline, CDR1 is SGHTA and CDR2 is FQGTGA. This CDR3 comprises 14 residues. CDR3 sequence (DNA): TGTGCCAGCAGCTTAGGCGGAAACTCCTACGAGCAGTACTTC. This gives the protein CASSLGGNSYEQYF.

Many counts were recorded for this clonotype. V gene TRBV7-2 combines with J gene TRBJ2-5, with 8 positions matching TRBD2. The CDR3 extends over 14 amino acids. With V trimmed by 7 bases and J by 1 base, 5 bases remained unmatched. The germline V gene has CDR1 SGHTA and CDR2 FQGNSA. The CDR3 DNA is TGTGCCAGCAAACCCACTAGCGGCCAAGAGACCCAGTACTTC. Protein product: CASKPTSGQETQYF.

CDR3 in DNA: TGCGCCAGCAGATTAGGGAGTGTCACGGATACGCAGTATTTT. This codes for CASRLGSVTDTQYF. The rearrangement uses TRBV5-1 and TRBJ2-3, with D perhaps matching TRBD2 (5 bases). Trimming left V 5 bases short and J 6 bases short, with 16 bases between. The CDR3 has 14 amino acids. Germline CDR1 reads SGHRS; CDR2 reads YFSETQ. Full variable domain (missing parts from reference TRBV5-1 and TRBJ2-3): KAGVTQTPRYLIKTRGQQVTLSCSPISGHRSVSWYQQTPGQGLQFLFEYFSETQRNKGNFPGRFSGRQFSNSRSEMNVSTLELGDSALYLCASRLGSVTDTQYFGPGTRLTVL.

The chain recombines TRBV12-3 or TRBV12-4 with TRBJ2-6; D gene uncertain. With 1 base removed from V and 5 bases from J, the gap between germline ends came to 9 bases. The CDR3 spans 15 residues. In nucleotides, the CDR3 is TGTGCCAGCAGTTTAGGGAAGGGCTGGGCCAACGTCCTGACTTTC. It translates to CASSLGKGWANVLTF.

The CDR3, as DNA: TGCAGTGCTAGAGCGGGACTAGCGGGAGCCACTGAGCAGTTCTTC. As protein: CSARAGLAGATEQFF. V gene TRBV20-1 combines with J gene TRBJ2-7, with 14 bases identical to TRBD2. The J call may not be correct, given that the DNA end is closer to TRBJ2-1. CDR3 length equals 15 residues. Germline lookup yields CDR1 DFQATT and CDR2 SNEGSKA (reference sequence).

This clonotype was observed at least ten times. The V gene is TRBV27, the J gene TRBJ1-5; D gene ambiguous. The CDR3 runs 13 residues. V gave up 4 bases and J gave up 2 bases, with 6 bases separating them. The V gene's germline CDR1 is MNHEY and CDR2 SMNVEV (reference sequence). The chain's CDR3 is CASSSPGNQPQHF. CDR3 coding DNA: TGTGCCAGCAGTTCCCCAGGCAATCAGCCCCAGCATTTT.

CDR3 sequence (DNA): TGTGCCAGCAGTTCACACCGACTAAGCGAGCAGTACTTC. It encodes CASSSHRLSEQYF. The V gene is TRBV27, the J gene TRBJ2-7; D is possibly TRBD2 (5 bases). From germline, CDR1 is MNHEY and CDR2 SMNVEV (reference sequence). This CDR3 contains 13 residues. V was cut by 4 bases and J by 6 bases, with 13 bases left in between.

This clonotype was detected a few times. This chain links TRBV25-1 with TRBJ1-2, with TRBD1 identical over 10 bases. The trim removed 1 base at V and 7 bases at J, leaving 6 bases unmatched. This CDR3 is built from 15 residues. Per germline, CDR1 MGHDK and CDR2 SYGVNS. The CDR3 DNA follows: TGTGCCAGCAGTGAATCAGGGACAGGGGCTTCTGGCTACACCTTC. This encodes CASSESGTGASGYTF.

The rearrangement links TRBV3-1 to TRBJ2-7; D is ambiguous. Per the germline V gene, CDR1 is LGHDT and CDR2 is YNNKEL (reference sequence). V gave up 0 bases and J gave up 0 bases, with 12 bases separating them. The CDR3 extends over 16 amino acids. The CDR3, as DNA: TGTGCCAGCAGCCAAGAATGGCGCGGTAGCTCCTACGAGCAGTACTTC. This codes for CASSQEWRGSSYEQYF.

The gene calls are TRBV19 and TRBJ1-1, with D possibly being TRBD1 (5 bases). This CDR3 is 16 amino acids long. CDR1 is LNHDA, CDR2 SQIVND, per germline (reference sequence). Trimming cost V 1 base and J 1 base, with 13 bases left between them. The CDR3 DNA follows: TGTGCCAGTAGTATAGGGCTGGGACGGTCGAACACTGAAGCTTTCTTT. Encoded protein: CASSIGLGRSNTEAFF.

The genes are TRBV28 and TRBJ2-3; 10 nucleotides align to TRBD1. Losses at the gene ends were 4 bases for V and 5 bases for J; bases not matched to a gene: 12. Germline loops: CDR1 MDHEN, CDR2 SYDVKM. This CDR3 comprises 17 residues. Here the CDR3 DNA reads TGTGCCAGCAGTTCTAACTTCGACAGGGGGCGGGGAGATACGCAGTATTTT. Protein product: CASSSNFDRGRGDTQYF. Full variable domain (remainder filled in from reference TRBV28 and TRBJ2-3): DVKVTQSSRYLVKRTGEKVFLECVQDMDHENMFWYRQDPGLGLRLIYFSYDVKMKEKGDIPEGYSVSREKKERFSLILESASTNQTSMYLCASSSNFDRGRGDTQYFGPGTRLTVL.

This clonotype was detected a few times. One end of the junction varies from germline; a read error may be responsible. This sequence joins TRBV7-7 and TRBJ1-2; no clear D. CDR1 and CDR2 (germline): SSHAT, FNYEAQ (reference sequence). This CDR3 has 11 amino acids. The CDR3 DNA reads as TGTGCTAGCAGCCGTACCTATGGCTACACCTTC. The encoded protein is CASSRTYGYTF.

The gene calls are TRBV6-1 and TRBJ2-7; a weak D match, TRBD1 (6 bases). This CDR3 region has 14 residues. V lost 2 bases and J 4 bases, leaving 12 bases between the germline ends. CDR1 and CDR2 (germline): MNHNS, SASEGT. The chain's CDR3 is CASSEQWGRYEQYF. CDR3 nucleotide sequence: TGTGCCAGCAGTGAACAGTGGGGGCGGTACGAGCAGTACTTC.